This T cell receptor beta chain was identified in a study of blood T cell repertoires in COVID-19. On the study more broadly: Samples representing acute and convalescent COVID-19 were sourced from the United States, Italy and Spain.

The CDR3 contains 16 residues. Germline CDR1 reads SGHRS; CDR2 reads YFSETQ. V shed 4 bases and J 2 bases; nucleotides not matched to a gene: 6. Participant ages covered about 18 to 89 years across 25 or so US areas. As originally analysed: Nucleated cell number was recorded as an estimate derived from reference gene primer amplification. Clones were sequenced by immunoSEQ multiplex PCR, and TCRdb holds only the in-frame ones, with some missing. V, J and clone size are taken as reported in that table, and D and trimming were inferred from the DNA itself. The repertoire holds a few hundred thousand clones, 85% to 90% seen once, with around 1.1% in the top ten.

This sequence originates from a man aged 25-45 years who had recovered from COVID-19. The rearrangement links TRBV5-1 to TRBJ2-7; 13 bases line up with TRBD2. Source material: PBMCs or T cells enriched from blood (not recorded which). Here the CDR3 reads CASSTETSGRAYEQYF. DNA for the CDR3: TGCGCCAGCAGCACCGAAACTAGCGGGAGGGCCTACGAGCAGTACTTC.